This T cell receptor beta chain is drawn from a study of blood T cell repertoires in COVID-19. Study-wide context: Some COVID-19 samples were acute and others convalescent; all came from the United States, Italy and Spain. In each case, the material was cDNA or gDNA derived from T cells, B-cell-depleted T cells, or PBMCs.

Original processing notes: From reference gene primer amplification, estimates of nucleated cell counts were derived. Produced via immunoSEQ multiplex PCR; TCRdb's table is partial and in-frame only. V and J calls plus clone size are reproduced from that table; the DNA served to infer D and trimming. The table has tens of thousands of clones, 70% to 90% seen once; the top ten hold 5% to 6%. The V gene lost 5 bases and the J gene lost 4 bases, with 17 bases spanning the gap. CDR3 length equals 15 residues. CDR1 and CDR2 (germline): SGHAT, FQNNGV. The receptor was isolated from a man aged 60 to 69 with acute or convalescent COVID-19. The chain has TRBV11-2 and TRBJ2-5; possibly TRBD1 for D (5 bases). The sequenced sample was peripheral blood. CDR3 nucleotides: TGTGCCAGCAGCCTTCAGGGTCCCCTGGGAGAGACCCAGTACTTC. Translated, it gives CASSLQGPLGETQYF.